Included here is one T cell receptor beta chain sequence, with context. Its antigen is undetermined. The trim removed 0 bases at V and 2 bases at J, leaving 8 bases unmatched. Germline loops: CDR1 MGHRA, CDR2 YSYEKL. The CDR3 loop spans 17 amino acids. The data are from a study of shared clonotypes between healthy human individuals. Study results and caveats: At large depth, rarefaction still showed sorted-subset sequencing to be incomplete. Only blood was sampled, and tissue TCR repertoires likely differ from blood ones.

The data were produced by immunoSEQ multiplex PCR, yet TCRdb's version contains in-frame clones alone and is incomplete. The sample comprises some 1.5 million clones, 95% to 99% of which are singletons, and about 0.45% rests with the top ten. Material for sequencing was naive CD4+ T cells sorted from blood. Subset meaning: CD45RA+ positively selected. The genes are TRBV4-1 and TRBJ2-5; 8 bases fit TRBD1. This TCR came from a man aged 25 to 40 in good health. The CDR3 nucleotides are TGCGCCAGCAGCCAAGATTCTACAGGGGGACTTCAAGAGACCCAGTACTTC. Amino acid sequence: CASSQDSTGGLQETQYF.